This T cell receptor (beta chain) was obtained from a study of cytomegalovirus exposure and HLA in healthy donors. Trimming at V came to 7 bases and at J to 2 bases, leaving 1 base not matched to a gene. Germline V gene lookup returns CDR1 MNHNS and CDR2 SASEGT. The CDR3 sequence is 12 residues long. A multiplex PCR was run with 60 Vbeta primers and 13 Jbeta primers. Here immunoSEQ multiplex PCR was the method, and the copy in TCRdb shows in-frame clones only, minus some. The sample includes over 100,000 clones, roughly 9.1% seen only once; the top ten take 5.5% to 7.5%. Worth noting for this clone: Its antigen is unidentified.

Study-level points and caveats: Equally common other TCR beta chains were less clonally expanded than HLA-associated ones, a later analysis found.

The receptor comes from a middle-aged man in good health and CMV-seropositive. V usage is TRBV6-1 and J usage is TRBJ2-7; TRBD1 aligns across 8 bases. The sequenced material came from PBMCs. CDR3 region: CASTGQAYEQYF. DNA for the CDR3: TGTGCCAGCACGGGACAGGCCTACGAGCAGTACTTC.